Listed below are T cell receptor beta chains from one sample, sequenced in a study of shared T cell receptors in the human thymus. Method: immunoSEQ multiplex PCR; TCRdb's copy keeps in-frame clones and lacks some. The data show hundreds of thousands of clones, roughly 88% seen once. The same sample was also studied in work on human thymus T cells.

The sample consisted of thymocytes. These receptor sequences come from a boy less than two years old with a congenital heart defect. Each CDR3 is given with its conserved first and last residue. The D gene is left open where the match is weak. A row's size may be missing; if present it is once, few, many or a size class.

clone size	J gene	D gene	V gene	CDR3 protein	CDR3 DNA
.	TRBJ2-7	TRBD2	TRBV7-9	CASSLGPSGRISYEQYF	TGTGCCAGCAGCTTAGGCCCTAGCGGGAGGATCTCCTACGAGCAGTACTTC
.	TRBJ2-5	TRBD2	TRBV15	CATSRWTSGKYQETQYF	TGTGCCACCAGCAGATGGACTAGCGGAAAGTACCAAGAGACCCAGTACTTC
.	TRBJ2-1	TRBD2	TRBV4-2	CASSRTRDRVSSGRGSSYNEQFF	TGTGCCAGCAGCCGGACCCGGGACAGGGTCTCTAGCGGGAGGGGAAGCTCCTACAATGAGCAGTTCTTC
few	TRBJ2-3	.	TRBV4-3	CASSQGRSTVTDTQYF	TGCGCCAGCAGCCAAGGAAGGAGTACGGTAACAGATACGCAGTATTTT
.	TRBJ1-2	TRBD1	TRBV5-1	CASSSDRDYGYTF	TGCGCCAGCAGCTCCGACAGGGACTATGGCTACACCTTC
.	TRBJ2-3	TRBD1	TRBV10-3	CAITPTGGPPDTQYF	TGTGCCATCACCCCGACAGGGGGCCCCCCAGATACGCAGTATTTT
.	TRBJ2-2	TRBD2	TRBV18	CASSPATSGSSVGELFF	TGTGCCAGCTCACCGGCGACTAGCGGGAGTTCGGTCGGGGAGCTGTTTTTT
.	TRBJ2-2	TRBD1	TRBV2	CASTPGQGNTGELFF	TGTGCCAGTACTCCGGGACAGGGGAACACCGGGGAGCTGTTTTTT
.	TRBJ2-3	TRBD2	TRBV13	CASSVRTSGRTDTQYF	TGTGCCAGCAGCGTACGGACTAGCGGGAGAACAGATACGCAGTATTTT
.	TRBJ2-7	.	TRBV18	CASSPWASAPYEQYF	TGTGCCAGCTCACCATGGGCTAGCGCGCCCTACGAGCAGTACTTC
.	TRBJ2-3	TRBD2	TRBV7-2	CASRRLAERTDTQYF	TGTGCCAGCAGACGTCTAGCGGAGCGCACAGATACGCAGTATTTT
.	TRBJ2-6	TRBD1	TRBV4-3	CASSQDDRGDSGANVLTF	TGCGCCAGCAGCCAAGATGACAGGGGAGACTCTGGGGCCAACGTCCTGACTTTC
once	TRBJ2-2	.	TRBV12-1	CASSFISGKRTGELFF	TGTGCCAGCAGCTTTATCAGCGGGAAGAGGACCGGGGAGCTGTTTTTT
.	TRBJ2-1	TRBD1	TRBV5-1	CASSRNRGNEQFF	TGCGCCAGCAGCAGAAACAGGGGGAATGAGCAGTTCTTC
.	TRBJ1-2	TRBD1	TRBV15	CATSRSTATGGNF	TGTGCCACCAGCAGGTCGACAGCCACAGGGGGGAACTTC
.	TRBJ2-7	.	TRBV27	CASSLSGIPGRAYEQYF	TGTGCCAGCAGTTTATCGGGGATTCCCGGCAGGGCATACGAGCAGTACTTC
.	TRBJ2-1	TRBD2	TRBV4-1	CASSQEGRLAAPNHNEQFF	TGCGCCAGCAGCCAAGAAGGGCGGCTAGCGGCCCCGAACCACAATGAGCAGTTCTTC
.	TRBJ2-1	.	TRBV7-4	CAEETLSNEQFF	TGTGCCGAGGAAACCCTATCCAATGAGCAGTTCTTC
.	TRBJ1-5	TRBD1	TRBV19	CASSFQRAYRGYVQPQHF	TGTGCCAGTAGTTTCCAGAGGGCTTACAGGGGTTATGTTCAGCCCCAGCATTTT
.	TRBJ2-3	.	TRBV6-5	CASSYLQGTDTQYF	TGTGCCAGCAGTTACCTCCAGGGGACAGATACGCAGTATTTT
.	TRBJ2-5	TRBD2	TRBV4-3	CASSQISGGKETQYF	TGCGCCAGCAGCCAGATAAGCGGGGGCAAAGAGACCCAGTACTTC
.	TRBJ2-3	TRBD2	TRBV15	CATSGPTSGRHTQYF	TGTGCCACCAGCGGCCCCACTAGCGGGAGACATACGCAGTATTTT
once	TRBJ2-5	.	TRBV27	CASSPIQGRPQETQYF	TGTGCCAGCAGTCCAATACAGGGAAGACCCCAAGAGACCCAGTACTTC
.	TRBJ2-7	.	TRBV19	CASSIDPSAGYTYEQYF	TGTGCCAGTAGTATAGACCCGTCGGCGGGTTATACCTACGAGCAGTACTTC
once	TRBJ1-1	.	TRBV15	CATSREDRLGKDTEAFF	TGTGCCACCAGCAGGGAAGACAGGCTAGGGAAGGACACTGAAGCTTTCTTT
.	TRBJ2-3	TRBD1	TRBV7-9	CASSPRQGASDTQYF	TGTGCCAGCAGCCCCAGACAGGGGGCATCAGATACGCAGTATTTT
.	TRBJ2-5	.	TRBV5-6	CASNLSRQAERETQYF	TGTGCCAGCAACTTGTCCCGACAGGCAGAACGGGAGACCCAGTACTTC